This T cell receptor (beta chain) was identified during a study of long-term antiretroviral therapy in people with HIV. General study points: Relative to control repertoires, HIV repertoires exhibited narrower CDR3 length ranges.

Points on this clone: Its antigen is as yet unknown.

There are 16 residues in the CDR3. The ends were cut back, 4 bases at V and 1 base at J, with 14 bases in the middle. CDR1 and CDR2 (germline): MNHEY, SVGAGI. Sequencing relied on immunoSEQ assay v3.0, run at survey level. Sequencing was performed with immunoSEQ multiplex PCR; in TCRdb, only in-frame clones are kept and a portion is missing. The data contain some 16,000 clones, approximately 96% of them singletons. The chain carries TRBV6-5 and TRBJ2-4; TRBD1 might be the D (6 bases). The TCR comes from a man younger than 40 with HIV. The sample was unsorted PBMCs, taken less than 12 years after starting antiretroviral therapy. The CDR3 loop is CASSSQGLAAKNIQYF. The CDR3 DNA reads TGTGCCAGCAGTTCCCAGGGGCTTGCGGCCAAAAACATTCAGTACTTC.